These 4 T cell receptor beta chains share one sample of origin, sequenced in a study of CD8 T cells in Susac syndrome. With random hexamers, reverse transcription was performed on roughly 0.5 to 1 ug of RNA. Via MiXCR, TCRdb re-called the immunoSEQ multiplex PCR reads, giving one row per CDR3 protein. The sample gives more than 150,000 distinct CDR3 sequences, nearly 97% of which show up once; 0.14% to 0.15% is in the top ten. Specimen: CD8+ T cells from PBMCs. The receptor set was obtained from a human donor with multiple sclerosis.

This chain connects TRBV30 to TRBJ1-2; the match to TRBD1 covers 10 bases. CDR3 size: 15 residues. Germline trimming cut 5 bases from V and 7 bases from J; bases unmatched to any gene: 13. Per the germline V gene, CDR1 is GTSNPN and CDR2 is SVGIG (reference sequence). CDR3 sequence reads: CAWDHTGTGVLGYTF. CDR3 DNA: TGTGCCTGGGACCACACCGGGACAGGGGTCCTTGGCTACACCTTC.

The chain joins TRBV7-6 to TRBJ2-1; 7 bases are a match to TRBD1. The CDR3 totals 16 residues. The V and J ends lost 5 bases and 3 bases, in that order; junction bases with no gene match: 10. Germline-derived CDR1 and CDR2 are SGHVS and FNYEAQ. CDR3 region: CASSVTGELNYNEQFF. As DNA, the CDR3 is TGTGCCAGCAGCGTCACAGGGGAACTTAACTACAATGAGCAGTTCTTC.

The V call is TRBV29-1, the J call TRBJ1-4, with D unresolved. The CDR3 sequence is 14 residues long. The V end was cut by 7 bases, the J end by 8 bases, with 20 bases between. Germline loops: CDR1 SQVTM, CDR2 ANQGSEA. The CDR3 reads CSAELGGLAEKLFF. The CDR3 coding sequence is TGCAGCGCCGAATTGGGAGGGTTGGCCGAAAAACTGTTTTTT.

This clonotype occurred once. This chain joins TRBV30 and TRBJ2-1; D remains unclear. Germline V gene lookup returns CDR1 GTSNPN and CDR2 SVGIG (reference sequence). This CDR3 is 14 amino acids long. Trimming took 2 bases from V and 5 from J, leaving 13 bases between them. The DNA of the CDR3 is TGTGCCTGGAGTTCTTTGGTAGGCAACAATGAGCAGTTCTTC. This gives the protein CAWSSLVGNNEQFF.